A selection of T cell receptor beta chains follows, all from one sample in a study of cytomegalovirus exposure and HLA in healthy donors. TCRdb's table, derived via immunoSEQ multiplex PCR, lists solely in-frame clones and lacks some. This sample has 90,000 to 130,000 clones, with nearly 97% found just once. The sample taken for sequencing was PBMCs. These receptor sequences come from a woman under 30 in good health and CMV-seronegative. CDR3s include the opening cysteine and the closing phenylalanine or tryptophan. Fields, in order: J gene, clone size, D gene, V gene, CDR3 DNA, CDR3 protein. D genes are given only for firm matches. Expanded clones are given a class, and other clones once, few, many or no size at all.

TRBJ2-2	-	TRBD1	TRBV7-2	TGTGCCAGCAGCTTGGCCACAGGGGTAGGCACCGGGGAGCTGTTTTTT	CASSLATGVGTGELFF
TRBJ2-5	-	-	TRBV5-6	TGTGCCAGCAGCTTCGGAGGGATGGAGACCCAGTACTTC	CASSFGGMETQYF
TRBJ2-3	-	-	TRBV29-1	TGCAGCGTTGCTCCCCTCACAGATACGCAGTATTTT	CSVAPLTDTQYF
TRBJ2-1	-	TRBD1	TRBV7-9	TGTGCCAGCAGCCCGGGGACAGGGGACTACAATGAGCAGTTCTTC	CASSPGTGDYNEQFF
TRBJ2-1	-	TRBD2	TRBV19	TGTGCCAGTATCCAGACTAGCGGGAACCTCAATGAGCAGTTCTTC	CASIQTSGNLNEQFF
TRBJ2-7	-	TRBD2	TRBV7-9	TGTGCCAGCAGCTTAAGCCCTAGCGGGAACACCTACGAGCAGTACTTC	CASSLSPSGNTYEQYF
TRBJ2-5	-	-	TRBV11-2	TGTGCCAGCAGTCAACCGGTCAGGGTCGAGGAGACCCAGTACTTC	CASSQPVRVEETQYF
TRBJ1-1	-	-	TRBV5-1	TGCGCCAGCAGCTTGACAGGGTCGGGGAACACTGAAGCTTTCTTT	CASSLTGSGNTEAFF
TRBJ2-7	-	TRBD1	TRBV11-2	TGTGCCAGCAGCTTACGGGACAGGGGGCCCTACGAGCAGTACTTC	CASSLRDRGPYEQYF
TRBJ1-2	-	-	TRBV19	TGTGCCAGTAGTATTGGCTTACCAAACTATGGCTACACCTTC	CASSIGLPNYGYTF
TRBJ2-2	-	-	TRBV5-5	TGTGCCAGCAGCTTGGATAGCTGGAACACCGGGGAGCTGTTTTTT	CASSLDSWNTGELFF
TRBJ1-1	-	-	TRBV2	TGTGCCAGCAGTGGGCAGGGCTACACTGAAGCTTTCTTT	CASSGQGYTEAFF
TRBJ2-3	-	-	TRBV11-2	TGTGCCAGCACCCAAGGCGTAGCTACTCCCACAGATACGCAGTATTTT	CASTQGVATPTDTQYF
TRBJ1-3	-	-	TRBV11-2	TGTGCCAGCAGCTTTTGGGGGGGGAGAAACACCATATATTTT	CASSFWGGRNTIYF
TRBJ2-7	-	-	TRBV30	TGTGCCTGGAGAGGGGCGCCATTCTACGAGCAGTACTTC	CAWRGAPFYEQYF
TRBJ2-7	-	-	TRBV19	TGTGCCAGTAGGGACACCGACTACGAGCAGTACTTC	CASRDTDYEQYF
TRBJ1-2	-	-	TRBV6-1	TGTGCCAGCAGTGAAAAGAGTAATAACTATGGCTACACCTTC	CASSEKSNNYGYTF
TRBJ2-7	-	-	TRBV19	TGTGCCAGTAGTCCGTCAGGTGGCTACGAGCAGTACTTC	CASSPSGGYEQYF
TRBJ1-5	-	-	TRBV30	TGTGCCATGGGCCGGGAAGGCAATCAGCCCCAGCATTTT	CAMGREGNQPQHF
TRBJ1-5	-	TRBD1	TRBV15	TGTGCCACCAATAGGGGGCACCTGGGCAATCAGCCCCAGCATTTT	CATNRGHLGNQPQHF
TRBJ2-3	once	-	TRBV19	TGTGCCAGTAGTGTCCGAGCTGGGGGGTATAGCACAGATACGCAGTATTTT	CASSVRAGGYSTDTQYF
TRBJ1-1	-	-	TRBV5-8	TGTGCCAGCAGCTGGGGGGGCCTTGAAGCTTTCTTT	CASSWGGLEAFF
TRBJ2-3	-	TRBD1	TRBV9	TGTGCCAGCAGCGTTCAGGGGGCGCAAGATACGCAGTATTTT	CASSVQGAQDTQYF
TRBJ2-3	-	TRBD2	TRBV7-3	TGTGCCAGCAGCTTACAAGCGGGGGCTAGCACAGATACGCAGTATTTT	CASSLQAGASTDTQYF
TRBJ2-5	-	-	TRBV11-3	TGTGCCAGCAGCTTAGAGGCGGGGGAGACCCAGTACTTC	CASSLEAGETQYF
TRBJ2-1	-	TRBD1	TRBV15	TGTGCCACCAGCAGCGAGACAGGGGCCTACAATGAGCAGTTCTTC	CATSSETGAYNEQFF
TRBJ2-1	once	-	TRBV4-1	TGCGCCAGCAGCCAAGGCGGGCCACCCAATGAGCAGTTCTTC	CASSQGGPPNEQFF
TRBJ1-3	-	-	TRBV6-5	TGTGCCAGCAGTTATACCCAGGGTGGCAACACCATATATTTT	CASSYTQGGNTIYF
TRBJ2-3	-	TRBD2	TRBV6-6	TGTGCCAGCAGTTACGGAGGCGGGGGGAGCACAGATACGCAGTATTTT	CASSYGGGGSTDTQYF
TRBJ2-2	-	-	TRBV28	TGTGCCAGCAGTTTATCGGGGAACACCGGGGAGCTGTTTTTT	CASSLSGNTGELFF
TRBJ2-3	-	-	TRBV7-3	TGTGCCAGCAGCCTCGGGGGGCGGGGGACAGATACGCAGTATTTT	CASSLGGRGTDTQYF
TRBJ2-5	-	TRBD1	TRBV5-1	TGCGCCAGCAGAAATAGGGGGCGCTTAGAGACCCAGTACTTC	CASRNRGRLETQYF